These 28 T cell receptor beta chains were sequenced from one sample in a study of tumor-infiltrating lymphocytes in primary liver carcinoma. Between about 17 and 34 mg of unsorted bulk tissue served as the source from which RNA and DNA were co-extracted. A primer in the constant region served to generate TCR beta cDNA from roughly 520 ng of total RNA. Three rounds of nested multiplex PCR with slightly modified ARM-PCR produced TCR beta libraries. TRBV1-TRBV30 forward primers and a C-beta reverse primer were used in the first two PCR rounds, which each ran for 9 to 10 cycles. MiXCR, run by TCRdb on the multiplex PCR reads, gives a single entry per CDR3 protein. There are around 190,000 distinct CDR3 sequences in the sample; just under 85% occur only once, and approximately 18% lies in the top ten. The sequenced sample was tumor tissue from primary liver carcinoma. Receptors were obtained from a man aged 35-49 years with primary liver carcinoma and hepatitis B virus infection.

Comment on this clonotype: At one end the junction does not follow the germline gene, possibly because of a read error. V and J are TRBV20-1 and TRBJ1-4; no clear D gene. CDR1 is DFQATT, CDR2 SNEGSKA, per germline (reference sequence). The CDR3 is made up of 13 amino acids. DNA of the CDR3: TGCACTGCTGGAGACGCGGTGGAGGAAAAACTGTTTTTT. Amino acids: CTAGDAVEEKLFF.

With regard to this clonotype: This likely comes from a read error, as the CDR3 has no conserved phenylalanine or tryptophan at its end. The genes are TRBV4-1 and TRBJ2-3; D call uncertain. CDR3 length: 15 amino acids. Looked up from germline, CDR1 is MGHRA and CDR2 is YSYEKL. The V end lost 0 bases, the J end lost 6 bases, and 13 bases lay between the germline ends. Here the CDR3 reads CASSQDPSVRDTQYI. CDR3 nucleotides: TGCGCCAGCAGCCAAGATCCGAGTGTGAGGGATACGCAGTATATC.

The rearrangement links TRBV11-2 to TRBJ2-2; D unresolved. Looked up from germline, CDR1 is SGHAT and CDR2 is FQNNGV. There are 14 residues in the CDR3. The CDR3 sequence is CAISLNVNTGELFF. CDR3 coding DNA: TGTGCTATCAGCTTAAACGTGAACACCGGGGAGCTGTTTTTT.

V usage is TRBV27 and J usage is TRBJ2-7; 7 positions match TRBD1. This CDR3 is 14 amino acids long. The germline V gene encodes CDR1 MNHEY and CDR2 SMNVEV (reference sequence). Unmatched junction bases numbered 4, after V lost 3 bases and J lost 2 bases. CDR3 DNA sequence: TGTGCCAGCAGTTTTCGGACAGGACCCTACGAGCAGTACTTC. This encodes CASSFRTGPYEQYF.

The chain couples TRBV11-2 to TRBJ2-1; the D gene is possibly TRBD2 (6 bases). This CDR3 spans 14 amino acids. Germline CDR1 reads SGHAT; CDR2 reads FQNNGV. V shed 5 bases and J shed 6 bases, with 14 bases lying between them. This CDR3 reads CASSPTAGTNEQFF. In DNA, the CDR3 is TGTGCCAGCAGCCCTACTGCGGGGACCAATGAGCAGTTCTTC. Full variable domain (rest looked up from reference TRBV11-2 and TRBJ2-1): EAGVAQSPRYKIIEKRQSVAFWCNPISGHATLYWYQQILGQGPKLLIQFQNNGVVDDSQLPKDRFSAERLKGVDSTLKIQPAKLEDSAVYLCASSPTAGTNEQFFGPGTRLTVL.

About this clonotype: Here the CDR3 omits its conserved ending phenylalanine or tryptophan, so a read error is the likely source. The CDR3, as DNA: TGCAGCGTCCTCGGTCCGGGATCCACCGGGAAGCTGTTTATT. Encoded protein: CSVLGPGSTGKLFI. The chain carries TRBV29-1 and TRBJ2-2; D possibly corresponds to TRBD2 (5 bases). Germline values: CDR1 SQVTM, CDR2 ANQGSEA. CDR3 size: 14 residues.

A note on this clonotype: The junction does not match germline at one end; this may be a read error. For the CDR3, the DNA is TGTGCCAGCAACTTAGTAGGGGCTAGGAACGCTGAAGCGTTCTTT. Protein: CASNLVGARNAEAFF. The chain couples TRBV11-1 to TRBJ1-1, with a possible D match to TRBD1 (5 bases). Germline-derived CDR1 and CDR2 are SGHAT and FQDESV (reference sequence). The CDR3 is made up of 15 amino acids. Based on the CDR3 plus reference TRBV11-1 and TRBJ1-1, the full variable domain is EAEVAQSPRYKITEKSQAVAFWCDPISGHATLYWYRQILGQGPELLVQFQDESVVDDSQLPKDRFSAERLKGVDSTLKIQPAELGDSAMYLCASNLVGARNAEAFFGQGTRLTVV.

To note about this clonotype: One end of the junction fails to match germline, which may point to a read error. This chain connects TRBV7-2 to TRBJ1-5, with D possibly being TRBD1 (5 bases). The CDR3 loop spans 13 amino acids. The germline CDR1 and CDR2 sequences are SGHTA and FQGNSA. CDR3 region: CSSSFPGAQPQHF. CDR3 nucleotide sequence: TGTTCCAGCAGCTTCCCCGGGGCTCAGCCCCAGCATTTT.

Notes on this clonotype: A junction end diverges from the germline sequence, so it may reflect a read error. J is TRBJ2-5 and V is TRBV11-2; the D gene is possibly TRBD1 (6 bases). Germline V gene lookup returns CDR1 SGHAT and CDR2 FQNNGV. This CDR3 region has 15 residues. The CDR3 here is CANSLTTHDRETQYF. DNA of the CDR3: TGTGCCAACAGCTTAACCACCCATGACAGGGAGACCCAGTACTTC.

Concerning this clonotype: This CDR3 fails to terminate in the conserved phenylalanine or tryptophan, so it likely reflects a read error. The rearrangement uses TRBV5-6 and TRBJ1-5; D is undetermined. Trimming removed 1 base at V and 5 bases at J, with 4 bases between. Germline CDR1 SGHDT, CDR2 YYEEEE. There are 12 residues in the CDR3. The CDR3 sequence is CASSLMDQPQHL. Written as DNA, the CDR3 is TGTGCCAGCAGCTTGATGGATCAGCCCCAGCATTTA.

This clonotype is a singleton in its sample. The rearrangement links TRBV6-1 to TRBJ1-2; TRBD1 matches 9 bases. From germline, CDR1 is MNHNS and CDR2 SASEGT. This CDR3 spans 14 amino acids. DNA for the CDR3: TGTGCTACTACTTCCGGGACAGGGTTCTATGGCTACACCTTC. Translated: CATTSGTGFYGYTF.

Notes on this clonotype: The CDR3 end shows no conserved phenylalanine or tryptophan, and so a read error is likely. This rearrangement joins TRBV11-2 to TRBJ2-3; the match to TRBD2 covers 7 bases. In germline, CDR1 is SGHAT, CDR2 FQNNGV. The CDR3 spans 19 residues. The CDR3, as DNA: TGTGCCAGCAGCCGAACGCCGAGACTAGCTGGAAAGAGGGCAGATATGCAGTATTCT. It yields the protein CASSRTPRLAGKRADMQYS.

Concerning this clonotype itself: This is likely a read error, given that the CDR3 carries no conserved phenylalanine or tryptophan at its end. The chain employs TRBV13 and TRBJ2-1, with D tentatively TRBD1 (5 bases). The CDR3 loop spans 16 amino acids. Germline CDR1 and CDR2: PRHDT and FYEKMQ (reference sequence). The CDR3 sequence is CASSLGDLGRGNEQFL. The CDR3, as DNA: TGTGCCAGCAGCTTAGGGGACCTGGGAAGGGGCAATGAACAGTTCCTC.

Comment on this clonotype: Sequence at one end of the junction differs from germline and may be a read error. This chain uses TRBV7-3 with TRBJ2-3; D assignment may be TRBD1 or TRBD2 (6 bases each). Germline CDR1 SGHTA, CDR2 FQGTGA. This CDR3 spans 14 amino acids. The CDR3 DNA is TGTGCCAGCAGCTTTATGGGGGGCACAGATACGAAGTATTTT. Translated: CASSFMGGTDTKYF.

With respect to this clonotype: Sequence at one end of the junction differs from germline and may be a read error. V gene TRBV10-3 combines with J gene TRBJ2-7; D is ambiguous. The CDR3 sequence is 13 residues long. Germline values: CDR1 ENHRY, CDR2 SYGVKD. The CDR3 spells CTISLAENYEQYF. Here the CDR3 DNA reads TGTACCATCTCCCTCGCGGAGAACTACGAGCAATACTTC.

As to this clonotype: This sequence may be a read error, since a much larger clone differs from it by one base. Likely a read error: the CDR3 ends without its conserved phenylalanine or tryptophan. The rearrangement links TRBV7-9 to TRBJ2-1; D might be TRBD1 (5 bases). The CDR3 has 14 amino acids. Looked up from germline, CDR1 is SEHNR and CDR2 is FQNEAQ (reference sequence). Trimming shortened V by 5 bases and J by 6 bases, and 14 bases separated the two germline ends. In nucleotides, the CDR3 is TGTGCCAGCAGCGGGGCCAAGGGTGGCAATGAGCAGTTCTTG. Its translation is CASSGAKGGNEQFL.

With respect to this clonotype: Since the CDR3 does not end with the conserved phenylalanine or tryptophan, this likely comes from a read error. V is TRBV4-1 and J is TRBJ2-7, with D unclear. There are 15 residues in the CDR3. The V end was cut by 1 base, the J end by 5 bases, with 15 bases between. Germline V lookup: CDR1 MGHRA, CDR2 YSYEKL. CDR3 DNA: TGCGCCAGCAGCCAAGGGCCTACCGTGTACGACGAGCAGTACTTA. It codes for CASSQGPTVYDEQYL.

CDR3 nucleotides: TGTGCCAGTAGGACGGGACAGGGGTTTGGGTTGAACACCGGGGAGCTGTTTTTT. Amino acid sequence: CASRTGQGFGLNTGELFF. V is TRBV6-5 and J is TRBJ2-2; 10 bases line up with TRBD1. Trimming cost V 9 bases and J 1 base; bases outside gene matches: 14. Germline assignment: CDR1 MNHEY and CDR2 SVGAGI. The CDR3 consists of 18 residues.

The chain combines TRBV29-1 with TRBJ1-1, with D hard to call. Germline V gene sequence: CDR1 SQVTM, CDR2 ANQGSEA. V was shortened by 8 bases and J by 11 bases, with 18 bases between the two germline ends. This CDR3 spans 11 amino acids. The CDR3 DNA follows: TGCAGCCTTTCGCCCGGAGTCCGGGCTTTCTTT. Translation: CSLSPGVRAFF. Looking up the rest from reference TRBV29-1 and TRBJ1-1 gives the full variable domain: SAVISQKPSRDICQRGTSLTIQCQVDSQVTMMFWYRQQPGQSLTLIATANQGSEATYESGFVIDKFPISRPNLTFSTLTVSNMSPEDSSIYLCSLSPGVRAFFGQGTRLTVV.

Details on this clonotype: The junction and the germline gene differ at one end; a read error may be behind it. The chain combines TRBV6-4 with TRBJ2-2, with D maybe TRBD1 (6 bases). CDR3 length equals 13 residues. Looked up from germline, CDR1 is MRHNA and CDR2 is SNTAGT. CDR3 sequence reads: CARSAVGTGELFF. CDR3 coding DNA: TGTGCCAGAAGTGCGGTAGGGACAGGGGAGCTGTTTTTT.

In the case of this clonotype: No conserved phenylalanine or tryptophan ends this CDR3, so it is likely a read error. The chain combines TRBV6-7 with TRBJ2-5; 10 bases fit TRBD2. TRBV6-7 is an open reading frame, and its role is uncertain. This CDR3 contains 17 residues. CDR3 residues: CASSYSSYLAGEEAQYL. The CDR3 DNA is TGTGCCAGCAGTTACTCGAGTTATCTAGCGGGAGAAGAGGCCCAGTACCTC.

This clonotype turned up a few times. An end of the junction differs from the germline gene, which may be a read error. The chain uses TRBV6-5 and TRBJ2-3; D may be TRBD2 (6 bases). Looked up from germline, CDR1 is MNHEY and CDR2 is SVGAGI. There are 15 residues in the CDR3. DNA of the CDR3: TGTGCTAGCAACCCAGGACTAACGGGAACAGATACACAGTATTTT. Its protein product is CASNPGLTGTDTQYF.

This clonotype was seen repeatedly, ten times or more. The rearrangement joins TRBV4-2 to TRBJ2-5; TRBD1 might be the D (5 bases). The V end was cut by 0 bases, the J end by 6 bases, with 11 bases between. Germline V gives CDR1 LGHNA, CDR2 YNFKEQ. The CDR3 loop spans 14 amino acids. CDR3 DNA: TGTGCCAGCAGCCAAGATCCAGGGCCGCAGACCCAGTACTTC. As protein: CASSQDPGPQTQYF.

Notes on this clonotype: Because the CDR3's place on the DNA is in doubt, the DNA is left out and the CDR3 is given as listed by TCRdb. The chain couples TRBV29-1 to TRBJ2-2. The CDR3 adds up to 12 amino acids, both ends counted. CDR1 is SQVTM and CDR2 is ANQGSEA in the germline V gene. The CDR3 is CSVAYGSGELFF.

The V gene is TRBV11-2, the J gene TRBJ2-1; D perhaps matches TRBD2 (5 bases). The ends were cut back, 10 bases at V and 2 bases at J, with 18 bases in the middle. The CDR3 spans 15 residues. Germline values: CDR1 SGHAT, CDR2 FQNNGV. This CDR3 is CATSLDLGTYNEQFF. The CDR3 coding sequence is TGTGCCACTAGCTTAGATCTGGGGACCTACAATGAGCAGTTCTTC.

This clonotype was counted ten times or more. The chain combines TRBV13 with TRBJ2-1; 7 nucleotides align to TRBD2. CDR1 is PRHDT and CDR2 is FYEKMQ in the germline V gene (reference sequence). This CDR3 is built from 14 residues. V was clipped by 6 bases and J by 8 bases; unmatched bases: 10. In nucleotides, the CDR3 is TGTGCCAGCAGAGACCACGGTCGGGGGGATGAGCAGTTCTTC. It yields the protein CASRDHGRGDEQFF.

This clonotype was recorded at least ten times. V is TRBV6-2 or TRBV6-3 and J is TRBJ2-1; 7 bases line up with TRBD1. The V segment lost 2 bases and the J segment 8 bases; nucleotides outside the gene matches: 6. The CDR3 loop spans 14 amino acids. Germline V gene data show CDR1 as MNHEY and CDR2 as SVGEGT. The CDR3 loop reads CASSYGTDAYEQFF. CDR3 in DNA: TGTGCCAGCAGTTACGGGACAGATGCTTATGAGCAGTTCTTC.

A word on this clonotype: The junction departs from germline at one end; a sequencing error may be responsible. In DNA, the CDR3 is TGCGCCAGCAGCCAATTCCCCCGCCCGGCGGACAATGAGCAATTATTC. Protein sequence: CASSQFPRPADNEQLF. The V and J genes are TRBV4-3 and TRBJ2-1; possibly TRBD1 for D (5 bases). The CDR3 has 16 residues. Germline V gene lookup returns CDR1 LGHNA and CDR2 YSLEER.